Listed below are T cell receptor beta chains from one sample, sequenced in a study of blood T cell repertoires in COVID-19. Sequenced by immunoSEQ multiplex PCR; TCRdb stores in-frame clones only, minus some. This sample has 200,000 to 300,000 clones, with more than 75% found just once. The sample taken for sequencing was PBMCs or T cells enriched from blood (not recorded which). Receptors originate from a woman aged 40 to 55 with acute COVID-19. The CDR3 runs from the conserved cysteine through the conserved F or W. Each record gives: V gene, clone size, D gene, J gene, CDR3 DNA, CDR3 protein. A D gene is named only where the DNA matches it firmly. Some rows mark clone size as missing; the rest say once, few, many or name a class of expanded clone.

TRBV25-1	.	.	TRBJ1-5	TGTGCCAGCAGTGGTACAGGGTGGGACGGCAATCAGCCCCAGCATTTT	CASSGTGWDGNQPQHF
TRBV30	.	.	TRBJ1-4	TGTGCCTGGAGTGTCGGCAGGGATAATGAAAAACTGTTTTTT	CAWSVGRDNEKLFF
TRBV11-2	.	TRBD1	TRBJ1-4	TGTGCCAGCAGCTTACGGGGGACAGGGGACGTTGAAAAACTGTTTTTT	CASSLRGTGDVEKLFF
TRBV19	.	.	TRBJ2-7	TGTGCCAGTAGACAGGGGCTAGCGGGTTTCTACGAGCAGTACTTC	CASRQGLAGFYEQYF
TRBV5-4	.	.	TRBJ1-1	TGTGCCAGCAGCTTGGGCGGCTCTATAACGGCTTCGAACACTGAAGCTTTCTTT	CASSLGGSITASNTEAFF
TRBV24-1	.	TRBD2	TRBJ2-3	TGTGCCACCAGTGATTTGGAGCGGATGGGACTAGAAGGGGGAGATACGCAGTATTTT	CATSDLERMGLEGGDTQYF
TRBV3-1/TRBV3-2	.	.	TRBJ2-7	TGTGCCAGCAGCGACTCCACCTACGAGCAGTACTTC	CASSDSTYEQYF
TRBV15	few	.	TRBJ1-2	TGTGCCACCAGCGAGCAATTAAGTGGTAACTATGGCTACACCTTC	CATSEQLSGNYGYTF
TRBV6-5	.	.	TRBJ2-2	TGTGCCAGCTCCTCGACAGGACTGAACACCGGGGAGCTGTTTTTT	CASSSTGLNTGELFF
TRBV29-1	.	.	TRBJ2-1	TGCAGTGGCCGGCTGGGGAGGAAAAGAGACAATGAGCAGTTCTTC	CSGRLGRKRDNEQFF
TRBV6-5	once	TRBD2	TRBJ2-3	TGTGCCAGCAGCCAGCGGGAGGCCACAGATACGCAGTATTTT	CASSQREATDTQYF
TRBV4-2	.	TRBD2	TRBJ2-7	TGTGCCAGCAGCCAAGATTGGCGGGAGGTCGACGAGCAGTACTTC	CASSQDWREVDEQYF
TRBV19	.	.	TRBJ1-1	TGTGCCAGTAGTATCTTCAGGGGTGCGAGAATCACTGAAGCTTTCTTT	CASSIFRGARITEAFF
TRBV14	.	.	TRBJ2-7	TGTGCCAGCAGCCAAGTATCCTACGAGCAGTACTTC	CASSQVSYEQYF
TRBV19	.	.	TRBJ1-1	TGTGCCAGTAGTGGACCAGGGTCTGAAGCTTTCTTT	CASSGPGSEAFF
TRBV6-5	.	TRBD1	TRBJ1-5	TGTGCCAGCAGTAGGGACAGGGCTAGCCAGCCCCAGCATTTT	CASSRDRASQPQHF
TRBV11-3	.	TRBD1	TRBJ2-1	TGTGCCAGCAGCACCCGGGACAGGAGCTCCTACAATGAGCAGTTCTTC	CASSTRDRSSYNEQFF
TRBV6-1	.	TRBD2	TRBJ2-1	TGTGCCAGCAGTGAACCCCACTCGTCTAGCGGGAGGAGGAATGAGCAGTTCTTC	CASSEPHSSSGRRNEQFF
TRBV9	.	.	TRBJ2-5	TGTGCCAGCAGCCCCCGCCCGGGGAGCGGACCCCAAGAGACCCAGTACTTC	CASSPRPGSGPQETQYF